Shown below are 14 T cell receptor beta chains from a single sample sequenced in a study of shared clonotypes between healthy human individuals (dated by TCRdb to 2020 to 2022). To prepare the library, the immunoSEQ multiplex PCR assay was applied. Sourced from immuneACCESS, this table was stored by TCRdb with only in-frame sequences that have V and J called. A share of the clones is absent; for the studies checked, an unresolved V gene accounts for under half, and the remainder has no known explanation. The sample records about 520,000 clones, around 96% of which are singletons. The ten largest clones take up about 0.059% of the sample. The sequenced sample was naive CD4+ T cells sorted from blood. This specimen's cell subset or site label, per the study, means: CD45RA+ positively selected. The receptors shown here come from a woman in her twenties or thirties in good health.

The rearrangement links TRBV19 to TRBJ1-2, with D perhaps matching TRBD1 (5 bases). Trimming removed 5 bases at V and 3 bases at J, with 10 bases between. Germline loops: CDR1 LNHDA, CDR2 SQIVND (reference sequence). CDR3 length: 13 residues. The CDR3 sequence: CASSPRDYYGYTF. The CDR3 coding sequence is TGTGCCAGTAGTCCCAGGGACTACTATGGCTACACCTTC.

The rearrangement uses TRBV11-2 and TRBJ2-6; TRBD2 matches 8 bases. The CDR3 consists of 17 residues. V gave up 5 bases and J gave up 3 bases; unmatched junction bases: 9. Germline V gives CDR1 SGHAT, CDR2 FQNNGV. This chain's CDR3 is CASSPGTRAFGANVLTF. CDR3 DNA: TGTGCCAGCAGCCCGGGGACTAGGGCTTTTGGGGCCAACGTCCTGACTTTC.

The J gene is TRBJ2-2, the V gene TRBV28; possibly TRBD2 for D (5 bases). The germline CDR1 and CDR2 sequences are MDHEN and SYDVKM. The CDR3 runs 13 residues. Trimming took off 2 bases at V and 5 bases at J, with 6 bases between the two ends. CDR3 protein: CASSLPGTGELFF. DNA for the CDR3: TGTGCCAGCAGTTTACCGGGAACCGGGGAGCTGTTTTTT.

The chain couples TRBV5-5 to TRBJ1-1; unclear D gene. From germline, CDR1 is SGHKS and CDR2 YYEKEE (reference sequence). The CDR3 runs to 13 residues. The V and J ends lost 4 bases and 1 base respectively, with 8 bases between them. The CDR3 DNA sequence: TGTGCCAGCAGCCCGCCGGGGAACACTGAAGCTTTCTTT. As protein: CASSPPGNTEAFF.

V gene TRBV19 combines with J gene TRBJ1-4; D unclear. This CDR3 comprises 16 residues. Germline V gives CDR1 LNHDA, CDR2 SQIVND (reference sequence). Deletions cut 5 bases from V and 5 bases from J, with 18 bases between. The CDR3 spells CASSPGREIRNEKLFF. In nucleotides, the CDR3 is TGTGCCAGTAGTCCTGGGAGGGAAATTAGGAATGAAAAACTGTTTTTT.

The rearrangement links TRBV2 to TRBJ1-5; D is perhaps TRBD1 (6 bases). Germline-derived CDR1 and CDR2 are SNHLY and FYNNEI. The CDR3 is 14 amino acids. With 6 bases removed from V and 7 bases from J, the gap between germline ends came to 16 bases. CDR3 bases: TGTGCCAGCAGGGATAGCAGGGGATACCAGCCCCAGCATTTT. Encoded protein: CASRDSRGYQPQHF.

A few counts support this clone. The CDR3 loop reads CASSVDWQPQHF. The CDR3 nucleotides read TGTGCCAGCAGTGTGGACTGGCAGCCCCAGCATTTT. The chain couples TRBV2 to TRBJ1-5; D unclear. This CDR3 has 12 residues. The germline V and J ends were trimmed by 4 bases and 7 bases, with 8 bases remaining between them. Germline V gene sequence: CDR1 SNHLY, CDR2 FYNNEI.

The rearrangement uses TRBV9 and TRBJ2-1; the D is unclear. V shed 0 bases and J shed 4 bases, with 14 bases lying between them. The germline gives CDR1 SGDLS, CDR2 YYNGEE. The CDR3 is made up of 16 amino acids. The CDR3 sequence: CASSVANAPGYNEQFF. DNA of the CDR3: TGTGCCAGCAGCGTAGCTAACGCCCCGGGTTACAATGAGCAGTTCTTC.

This clone was observed once. The V gene is TRBV5-1, the J gene TRBJ1-3; D not resolved. V shed 3 bases and J shed 1 base, with 5 bases lying between them. The CDR3 covers 13 residues. CDR1 is SGHRS, CDR2 YFSETQ, per germline. This CDR3 is CASSSGSGNTIYF. The CDR3 nucleotides are TGCGCCAGCAGCTCCGGATCTGGAAACACCATATATTTT.

V usage is TRBV28 and J usage is TRBJ2-7, with D possibly being TRBD1 (6 bases). The CDR3 covers 12 residues. The germline V and J ends were trimmed by 6 bases and 3 bases, with 9 bases remaining between them. The germline V gene has CDR1 MDHEN and CDR2 SYDVKM. CDR3 nucleotide sequence: TGTGCCAGCAGGCCAGGGGACTACGAGCAGTACTTC. Encoded protein: CASRPGDYEQYF.

The V call is TRBV6-1, the J call TRBJ2-7; 8 bases fit TRBD1. Germline trimming cut 8 bases from V and 0 bases from J; bases unmatched to any gene: 3. The CDR3 contains 13 residues. Germline V gives CDR1 MNHNS, CDR2 SASEGT. CDR3 nucleotides: TGTGCCAGCTTACAGGGGGGCTCCTACGAGCAGTACTTC. It translates to CASLQGGSYEQYF.

V usage is TRBV5-1 and J usage is TRBJ2-1; 15 nucleotides match TRBD2. The ends lost 4 bases at V and 7 bases at J; junction bases unmatched: 3. The CDR3 runs 15 residues. Looked up from germline, CDR1 is SGHRS and CDR2 is YFSETQ. CDR3 nucleotides: TGCGCCAGCAGCCCCGGACTAGCGGGAGGGAATGAGCAGTTCTTC. Protein sequence: CASSPGLAGGNEQFF. Complete variable domain (other parts from reference TRBV5-1 and TRBJ2-1): KAGVTQTPRYLIKTRGQQVTLSCSPISGHRSVSWYQQTPGQGLQFLFEYFSETQRNKGNFPGRFSGRQFSNSRSEMNVSTLELGDSALYLCASSPGLAGGNEQFFGPGTRLTVL.

The chain combines TRBV5-5 with TRBJ1-4, with TRBD1 as a possible D gene (5 bases). This CDR3 contains 15 residues. CDR1 and CDR2 from the germline V gene are SGHKS and YYEKEE (reference sequence). V was cut by 4 bases and J by 7 bases, with 17 bases left in between. Here the CDR3 DNA reads TGTGCCAGCAGCGCCGGAGGCAGGGACGGTGAAAAACTGTTTTTT. It is translated as CASSAGGRDGEKLFF.

This rearrangement joins TRBV7-2 to TRBJ2-2; 9 nucleotides agree with TRBD2. Per germline, CDR1 SGHTA and CDR2 FQGNSA. The V gene end was trimmed by 6 bases and the J gene end by 8 bases; junction bases not matched to a gene: 10. This CDR3 spans 15 amino acids. The CDR3 nucleotides read TGTGCCAGCAGGGTCGGTAGCGGGAGAGGTGGGGAGCTGTTTTTT. Translated, it gives CASRVGSGRGGELFF.